This TCR beta chain was documented in a study of human T cells and chemical hapten exposure. Regarding the study as a whole: Positively correlated with patch test score were the counts of PT1 expanded TCRs. TCRs above 1 in 1000 frequency stayed constant with DPC sensitization.

Germline CDR1 is SGHRS and CDR2 is YFSETQ. Trimming pared 2 bases from V and 8 bases from J, leaving 11 bases between. CDR3 length equals 14 residues. In TCRdb, the RACE reads were re-called with MiXCR into one record per CDR3 protein. The data contain over 75,000 distinct CDR3 sequences, 11% of them singletons. This clonotype has only a few counts. The target antigen is unknown. Time point of the sample: patch test 3, about 24 weeks after DPC sensitization. Described treatment: therapeutic diphenylcyclopropenone sensitization with weekly scalp DPC. This sequence originates from a woman aged 30 to 39 with alopecia areata. Some clones in this sample may be carry-over from other donors' samples. V and J are TRBV5-1 and TRBJ1-6, with D unresolved. Sample: whole blood, taken in connection with sensitization to the hapten diphenylcyclopropenone (DPC). This chain's CDR3 is CASSFETPDSPLHF. The CDR3 nucleotides are TGCGCCAGCAGCTTCGAAACACCAGATTCACCCCTCCACTTT.